This paragraph reports one TCR beta chain. Its antigen is undetermined. Here immunoSEQ multiplex PCR was the method, and the copy in TCRdb shows in-frame clones only, minus some. The sample records more than 10,000 clones, approximately 85% being singletons. The data originate from a study of cytotoxic CD8 clonotypes in ibrutinib-treated CLL. The wider study: Across the patients, approximately 10 were relapsed/refractory, about 15 treatment-naive and 17 to 18 IGHV unmutated.

Overall study results and limits: Before falling back toward baseline at progression, clonality had risen at the time of ibrutinib response.

The clonotype comes from a human donor with chronic lymphocytic leukemia. Sequenced material: PBMCs, taken at disease progression, from a patient treated with ibrutinib.

This chain's CDR3 is CASVSGGLTSYNEQFF. In nucleotides, the CDR3 is TGTGCCTCGGTTAGTGGGGGATTAACCTCCTACAATGAGCAGTTCTTC. This chain connects TRBV19 to TRBJ2-1, with D possibly being TRBD1 or TRBD2 (5 bases each). Trimming removed 11 bases from V and 0 bases from J, with 20 bases in between. This CDR3 contains 16 residues. CDR1 is LNHDA, CDR2 SQIVND, per germline (reference sequence). Complete variable domain (other parts from reference TRBV19 and TRBJ2-1): DGGITQSPKYLFRKEGQNVTLSCEQNLNHDAMYWYRQDPGQGLRLIYYSQIVNDFQKGDIAEGYSVSREKKESFPLTVTSAQKNPTAFYLCASVSGGLTSYNEQFFGPGTRLTVL.